This T cell receptor beta chain is from a study of T cells in Graves' hyperthyroidism and ophthalmopathy. Study context: Specimen type is peripheral blood, collected at initial diagnosis prior to any treatment.

Amplification targeted TCR beta CDR3 regions from RNA transcripts. With the HTBI primer set, the TCR CDR3 went through a first round of RT-PCR. TCRdb independently ran MiXCR on the multiplex PCR reads; one entry per CDR3 protein. The sample holds about 640,000 distinct CDR3 sequences, more than 12% seen once. The CDR3 extends over 15 amino acids. V shed 5 bases and J 4 bases; nucleotides not matched to a gene: 9. Germline loops: CDR1 SGHTA, CDR2 FQGTGA. With duration under 3 months, ophthalmopathy was active: Clinical Activity Score at least 3, NOSPECS at least 4. Any patient presenting with uncontrolled infection, other autoimmune disease, pregnancy or lactation was left out. Diagnoses used clinical symptoms, serum thyroxine and TRAb, thyroid ultrasound and orbital computed tomography.

V gene TRBV7-3 combines with J gene TRBJ2-7; 9 bases map to TRBD2. The specimen sequenced was blood. This receptor was obtained from a woman aged 45-65 years with Graves' ophthalmopathy. The CDR3 nucleotides read TGTGCCAGCAGCCTCCGTGGACTAGCGCAATACGAGCAGTACTTC. Its translation is CASSLRGLAQYEQYF.